This TCR beta chain appears in the sequencing data of a study of blood T cell repertoires in COVID-19. About the study: From T cells, B-cell-depleted T cells, or PBMCs came the material, which was cDNA or gDNA.

CDR3 length: 15 amino acids. Trimming removed 6 bases from V and 9 bases from J, with 18 bases in between. Germline V gene data show CDR1 as LNHNV and CDR2 as YYDKDF (reference sequence). Profiled with immunoSEQ multiplex PCR; TCRdb holds only in-frame clones, not every one. The sample has approximately 240,000 clones; 86% are singletons. The genes are TRBV15 and TRBJ1-6; D not resolved. The sample comprised peripheral blood. This receptor was taken from a woman aged 30 to 39 who had recovered from COVID-19. The CDR3 DNA sequence: TGTGCCACCAGGCGAGAACAGATTAATCTTTCACCCCTCCACTTT. Encoded protein: CATRREQINLSPLHF.